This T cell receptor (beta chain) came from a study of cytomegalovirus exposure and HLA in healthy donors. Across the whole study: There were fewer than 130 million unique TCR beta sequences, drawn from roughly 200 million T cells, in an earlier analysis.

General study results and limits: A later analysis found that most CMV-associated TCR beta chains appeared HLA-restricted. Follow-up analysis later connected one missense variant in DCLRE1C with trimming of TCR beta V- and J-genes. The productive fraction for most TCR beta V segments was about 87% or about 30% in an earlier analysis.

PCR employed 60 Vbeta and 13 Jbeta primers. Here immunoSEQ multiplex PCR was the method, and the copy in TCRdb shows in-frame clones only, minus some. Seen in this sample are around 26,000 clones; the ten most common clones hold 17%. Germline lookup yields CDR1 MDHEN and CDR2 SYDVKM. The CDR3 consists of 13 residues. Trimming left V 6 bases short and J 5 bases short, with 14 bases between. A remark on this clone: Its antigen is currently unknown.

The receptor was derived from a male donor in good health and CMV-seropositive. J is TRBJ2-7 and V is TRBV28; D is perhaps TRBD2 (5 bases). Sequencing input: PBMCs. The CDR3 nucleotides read TGTGCCAGCAGCGGGGTCCTTCTTGACGAGCAGTACTTC. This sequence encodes CASSGVLLDEQYF.